The 2 T cell receptor beta chains presented below share a single source sample, sequenced in a study of blood T cells in healthy people across ages. Through a sample-barcoded 5' primer and a J-beta primer mix, a second PCR was run for about 6 to 11 cycles. A single record per CDR3 protein comes from TCRdb applying MiXCR to the 5' RACE reads. The table shows roughly 800,000 distinct CDR3 sequences, with 20% to 30% occurring only once. This sample was also put to use in a study of T cells of mothers and their children.

The specimen was blood. All receptors derive from a boy between 10 and 17 years old in good health.

This clonotype was recorded a few times. The V call is TRBV20-1, the J call TRBJ2-7, with TRBD2 identical over 7 bases. The J segment lost 0 bases and the V segment lost 6 bases, leaving 8 bases of the junction unmatched. The CDR3 is 14 amino acids. Germline V gives CDR1 DFQATT, CDR2 SNEGSKA (reference sequence). The CDR3, as DNA: TGCAGTGCCTTACTAGCGTCGAGCTCCTACGAGCAGTACTTC. It encodes CSALLASSSYEQYF.

The V call is TRBV7-9, the J call TRBJ1-6, with TRBD1 matching over 8 bases. J gave up 7 bases and V 5 bases, and 10 bases lay outside the gene matches. Germline V gene data show CDR1 as SEHNR and CDR2 as FQNEAQ (reference sequence). CDR3 length: 16 amino acids. This CDR3 reads CASSPPWDRLNSPLHF. For the CDR3, the DNA is TGTGCCAGCAGCCCGCCCTGGGACAGGTTGAATTCACCCCTCCACTTT.